This T cell receptor beta chain was identified during a study of shared clonotypes between healthy human individuals. TCRdb keeps only in-frame clones here, not all; method: immunoSEQ multiplex PCR. Here the sample spans over a million clones, around 74% being singletons. Overall study results and limits: Larger estimated richness was generally recorded for naive subsets relative to memory subsets.

Within Nashville, Tennessee resided all donors, each a Caucasian adult. In the CD4+ fraction, cells were divided into CD45RA+ naive and CD45RA-negative memory subsets. The CDR3 runs 11 residues. CDR1 and CDR2 (germline): ENHRY, SYGVKD. Trimming took off 6 bases at V and 4 bases at J, with 6 bases between the two ends. With respect to this clone: Its target is unknown. The sample contains more than one DNA sequence encoding this CDR3.

The rearrangement uses TRBV10-3 and TRBJ2-5; D remains ambiguous. This receptor was taken from a man between 18 and 35 years old in good health. The material sequenced was memory CD4+ T cells sorted from blood. Subset denoted: CD45RA-negative fraction. This CDR3 reads CAISVGETQYF. CDR3 sequence (DNA): TGTGCCATCAGCGTGGGAGAGACCCAGTACTTC.